The rows below give T cell receptor beta chains drawn from one sample of a study of shared clonotypes between healthy human individuals. Profiled with immunoSEQ multiplex PCR; TCRdb holds only in-frame clones, not every one. Among around 2.5 million clones listed, 90% to 95% were seen once. The sequenced material came from naive CD4+ T cells from PBMCs. These receptors came from a man aged 18 to 29 in good health. Some clones in this sample may be carry-over from other donors' samples. Each CDR3 is given with its conserved first and last residue. A D gene is named only where the DNA matches it firmly. A row's size may be missing; if present it is once, few, many or a size class.

J,size,D,V,CDR3,DNA
TRBJ2-5,once,NA,TRBV5-1,CASSLSGVPETQYF,TGCGCCAGCAGCTTGTCAGGGGTCCCAGAGACCCAGTACTTC
TRBJ2-1,NA,NA,TRBV5-1,CASSSPSYNEQFF,TGCGCCAGCAGCTCGCCTAGTTACAATGAGCAGTTCTTC
TRBJ2-1,NA,TRBD2,TRBV5-1,CASQTSGSYNEQFF,TGCGCCAGCCAAACTAGCGGCTCCTACAATGAGCAGTTCTTC
TRBJ2-3,NA,TRBD2,TRBV5-1,CASSTGLAGFTDTQYF,TGCGCCAGCAGCACTGGACTAGCGGGATTTACAGATACGCAGTATTTT
TRBJ2-2,NA,NA,TRBV5-1,CASSLAGRMNTGELFF,TGCGCCAGCAGCTTGGCGGGACGGATGAACACCGGGGAGCTGTTTTTT
TRBJ2-5,few,NA,TRBV5-4,CASSAWQETQYF,TGTGCCAGCAGCGCCTGGCAAGAGACCCAGTACTTC
TRBJ1-5,NA,NA,TRBV30,CAFSVVGLNQPQHF,TGTGCCTTCAGCGTAGTGGGCCTCAATCAGCCCCAGCATTTT
TRBJ1-1,NA,TRBD1,TRBV10-3,CAISARTGEAFF,TGTGCCATCAGCGCCAGGACAGGGGAGGCTTTCTTT
TRBJ2-2,NA,TRBD1,TRBV6-1,CATSESGQDPLEDNTGELFF,TGTGCCACCAGTGAATCCGGACAGGACCCCCTGGAAGATAACACCGGGGAGCTGTTTTTT
TRBJ2-3,NA,NA,TRBV20-1,CSAIGDTQYF,TGCAGTGCTATAGGGGATACGCAGTATTTT
TRBJ1-1,NA,TRBD1,TRBV6-5,CASSYSDRDTEAFF,TGTGCCAGCAGTTACTCCGACAGGGACACTGAAGCTTTCTTT
TRBJ2-7,NA,NA,TRBV6-1,CASSEATGNEQYF,TGTGCCAGCAGTGAAGCTACGGGGAACGAGCAGTACTTC
TRBJ1-1,NA,NA,TRBV6-5,CASSYQGEAFF,TGTGCCAGCAGTTACCAGGGGGAAGCTTTCTTT
TRBJ1-1,NA,NA,TRBV6-6,CASRGAGTEAFF,TGTGCCAGCAGGGGAGCGGGGACTGAAGCTTTCTTT
TRBJ1-4,once,NA,TRBV5-1,CASSEPQGEKLFF,TGCGCCAGCAGCGAGCCCCAGGGAGAAAAACTGTTTTTT
TRBJ2-3,NA,TRBD2,TRBV5-1,CASSLGILAGGAPDTQYF,TGCGCCAGCAGCTTGGGGATTCTAGCGGGAGGAGCCCCAGATACGCAGTATTTT
TRBJ1-2,NA,NA,TRBV28,CASSTPSGTALGYTF,TGTGCCAGCAGCACCCCGTCAGGGACTGCATTGGGCTACACCTTC
TRBJ2-1,NA,TRBD2,TRBV11-3,CASSRRTSGRTGEQFF,TGTGCCAGCAGCCGAAGGACTAGCGGGAGAACCGGTGAGCAGTTCTTC